The present T cell receptor (beta chain) was sequenced within a study of blood T cell repertoires in COVID-19. In the original processing: Estimated nucleated cell counts came from reference gene primer amplification. Generated by immunoSEQ multiplex PCR, the TCRdb table keeps only in-frame clones and is missing some. V, J and clone size were drawn from that table, and D and trimming were deduced from the DNA. This sample yields some 530,000 clones, of which approximately 85% are seen a single time; about 3.2% belongs to the top ten. V was shortened by 5 bases and J by 4 bases, with 17 bases between the two germline ends. The CDR3 extends over 15 amino acids. Germline loops: CDR1 SGHTA, CDR2 FQGNSA.

The source is a human donor in a cohort sampled during active COVID-19. This chain links TRBV7-2 with TRBJ1-1; a weak D match, TRBD1 (5 bases). The sample comprised peripheral blood. CDR3 sequence: CASSASGGSGTEAFF. CDR3 DNA sequence: TGTGCCAGCAGCGCGAGTGGGGGGTCGGGCACTGAAGCTTTCTTT.